The subject of this entry is one TCR beta chain. The sample is drawn from a study of T-cell reconstitution after alpha-beta-depleted transplantation in children. TCRbeta library construction was performed incorporating unique molecular identifiers. TCRdb re-called the PCR reads with MiXCR, one entry per CDR3 protein. The sample includes 330,000 or so distinct CDR3 sequences, 9% to 12% of them seen just once. Germline V CDR1 and CDR2: SGHRS, YFSETQ. The CDR3 is made up of 14 amino acids. Trimming took 1 base from V and 3 from J, leaving 10 bases between them. Sequencing was performed on PBMCs from the stem cell graft donor, taken from the stem cell graft. The rearrangement uses TRBV5-1 and TRBJ1-1; the D gene is possibly TRBD1 (5 bases). The origin of this receptor is a human donor who donated a stem cell graft to a child with acute lymphoblastic leukemia. CDR3 coding DNA: TGCGCCAGCAGCTTGCGCCGGGGGGACACTGAAGCTTTCTTT. Its protein is CASSLRRGDTEAFF.